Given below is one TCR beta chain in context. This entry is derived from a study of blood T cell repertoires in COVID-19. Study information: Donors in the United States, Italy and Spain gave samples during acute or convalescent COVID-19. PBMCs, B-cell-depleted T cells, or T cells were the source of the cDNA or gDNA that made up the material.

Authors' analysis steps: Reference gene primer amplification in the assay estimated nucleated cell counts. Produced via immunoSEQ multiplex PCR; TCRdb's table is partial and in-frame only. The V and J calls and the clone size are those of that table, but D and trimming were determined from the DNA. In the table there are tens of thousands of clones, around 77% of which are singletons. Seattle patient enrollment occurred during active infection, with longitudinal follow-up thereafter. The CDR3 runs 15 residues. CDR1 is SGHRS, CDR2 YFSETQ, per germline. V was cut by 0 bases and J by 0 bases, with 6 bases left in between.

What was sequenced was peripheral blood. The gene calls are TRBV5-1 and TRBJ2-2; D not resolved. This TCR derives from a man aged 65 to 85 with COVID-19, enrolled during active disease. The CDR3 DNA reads TGCGCCAGCAGCTTGGGAGTCACGAACACCGGGGAGCTGTTTTTT. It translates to CASSLGVTNTGELFF.